This TCR beta chain was recovered during a study of blood T cell repertoires in COVID-19. Across the whole study: T cells, B-cell-depleted T cells, or PBMCs provided the cDNA or gDNA that served as material.

Authors' processing steps: The assay estimated nucleated cells by amplifying reference gene primers. Data came from immunoSEQ multiplex PCR; TCRdb stores just in-frame clones and leaves some out. For V, J and clone size, that table is used; D and trimming come from the DNA. The table lists roughly 330,000 clones, about 84% of them singletons. Germline V gene data show CDR1 as KGHSH and CDR2 as LQKENI. V was pared by 1 base and J by 13 bases, with 14 bases between. The CDR3 loop spans 13 amino acids. Sequenced material: peripheral blood. This sequence was found in a woman between 50 and 59 years old with acute or convalescent COVID-19. The chain recombines TRBV18 with TRBJ2-1; no firm D call. The CDR3 spells CASSPQLTDPQFF. CDR3 coding DNA: TGTGCCAGCTCACCACAGCTTACAGATCCCCAGTTCTTC.